One sample yielded the 10 T cell receptor beta chains listed below, sequenced in a study of blood T cells in healthy people across ages. PCR was performed a second time for about 7 to 12 cycles using a sample-barcoded 5' primer and a J-beta primer mix. TCRdb reprocessed the 5' RACE reads via MiXCR and lists one record per CDR3 protein. The table shows about 1.4 million distinct CDR3 sequences, with approximately 59% occurring only once. The sample consisted of blood. The source is a man younger than 30 in good health.

The rearrangement links TRBV27 to TRBJ2-1; no definite D call. The DNA end is a closer match to TRBJ2-7, so the J assignment may be wrong. Germline loops: CDR1 MNHEY, CDR2 SMNVEV (reference sequence). The CDR3 loop spans 15 amino acids. In DNA, the CDR3 is TGTGCCAGCAGTTTAACCGGGTTCTCCTACAATGAGCAGTACTTC. Translated, it gives CASSLTGFSYNEQYF.

This clonotype was seen a few times. The chain links TRBV12-3 or TRBV12-4 to TRBJ2-1; D gene ambiguous. With 2 bases removed from V and 0 bases from J, the gap between germline ends came to 8 bases. The CDR3 runs 15 residues. This CDR3 reads CASSLLLSSYNEQFF. DNA of the CDR3: TGTGCCAGCAGTTTATTGCTAAGCTCCTACAATGAGCAGTTCTTC.

This chain joins TRBV6-5 and TRBJ2-4, with unresolved D. V was clipped by 7 bases and J by 5 bases, with 9 bases between them. CDR1 MNHEY and CDR2 SVGAGI come from the germline V gene. The length of the CDR3 is 12 residues. The CDR3 DNA sequence: TGTGCCAGCACCGAGACTGAAAACATTCAGTACTTC. Translation: CASTETENIQYF.

The V gene is TRBV15, the J gene TRBJ2-5; weak D call: TRBD2 (5 bases). This CDR3 comprises 14 residues. V lost 5 bases to trimming and J lost 1 base, with 11 bases between them. Germline values: CDR1 LNHNV, CDR2 YYDKDF (reference sequence). Written as DNA, the CDR3 is TGTGCCACCAGCGGTACCGGGGTCCAAGAGACCCAGTACTTC. The encoded protein is CATSGTGVQETQYF.

V and J are TRBV15 and TRBJ2-3; 8 nucleotides match TRBD1. Germline CDR1 LNHNV, CDR2 YYDKDF (reference sequence). This CDR3 spans 14 amino acids. V gave up 8 bases and J gave up 0 bases; unmatched junction bases: 4. The CDR3 here is CATPGQASTDTQYF. CDR3 nucleotides: TGTGCCACCCCGGGACAGGCTAGCACAGATACGCAGTATTTT.

The gene calls are TRBV29-1 and TRBJ2-1; the match to TRBD2 covers 8 bases. The trim removed 5 bases at V and 4 bases at J, leaving 10 bases unmatched. The germline CDR1 and CDR2 sequences are SQVTM and ANQGSEA. CDR3 length: 15 amino acids. CDR3 sequence: CSVPLSGNSYNEQFF. CDR3 nucleotides: TGCAGCGTTCCTCTTAGCGGGAACTCTTACAATGAGCAGTTCTTC.

This clonotype was recorded a few times. The chain links TRBV7-6 to TRBJ2-7, with 12 bases lining up with TRBD2. CDR1 and CDR2 from the germline V gene are SGHVS and FNYEAQ. V lost 5 bases to trimming and J lost 6 bases; unmatched junction nucleotides: 5. The CDR3 extends over 14 amino acids. This chain's CDR3 is CASSRLAGAGEQYF. The CDR3 DNA sequence: TGTGCCAGCAGCCGACTAGCGGGAGCGGGCGAGCAGTACTTC. The entire variable domain, with the rest obtained from reference TRBV7-6 and TRBJ2-7, is as follows: GAGVSQSPRYKVTKRGQDVALRCDPISGHVSLYWYRQALGQGPEFLTYFNYEAQQDKSGLPNDRFSAERPEGSISTLTIQRTEQRDSAMYRCASSRLAGAGEQYFGPGTRLTVT.

The CDR3: CASSLAALTSGYYEQYF. Here the CDR3 DNA reads TGTGCCAGCAGCTTAGCGGCGCTGACTAGCGGTTACTACGAGCAGTACTTC. This chain connects TRBV7-9 to TRBJ2-7; 9 nucleotides agree with TRBD2. Germline trimming cut 0 bases from V and 3 bases from J; bases unmatched to any gene: 9. Germline CDR1 SEHNR, CDR2 FQNEAQ (reference sequence). This CDR3 is 17 amino acids long.

To note about this clonotype: Relative to the germline gene, one junction end is altered; a read error may explain this. This chain connects TRBV3-1 to TRBJ2-3; no clear D gene. Germline V gene data show CDR1 as LGHDT and CDR2 as YNNKEL (reference sequence). The CDR3 is 15 residues long. The CDR3 reads CASSKDGSVTDTQYF. As DNA, the CDR3 is TGTGCCAGCAGCAAAGACGGATCTGTTACAGATACGCAGTATTTT.

For this clonotype: At one end, the junction sequence differs from germline, possibly due to a read error. This chain uses TRBV11-2 with TRBJ2-7; no clear D gene. The CDR3 has 11 residues. Germline values: CDR1 SGHAT, CDR2 FQNNGV. DNA for the CDR3: TGTGCCAGCAGCTCCCTCTACGAGCACTACTTC. This encodes CASSSLYEHYF. Supplemented by reference TRBV11-2 and TRBJ2-7, the full variable domain reads EAGVAQSPRYKIIEKRQSVAFWCNPISGHATLYWYQQILGQGPKLLIQFQNNGVVDDSQLPKDRFSAERLKGVDSTLKIQPAKLEDSAVYLCASSSLYEHYFGPGTRLTVT.